A selection of T cell receptor beta chains follows, all from one sample in a study of T cell changes during pregnancy in multiple sclerosis. Profiled with immunoSEQ multiplex PCR; TCRdb holds only in-frame clones, not every one. The table lists roughly 79,000 clones, 85% to 95% of them singletons. Sample: peripheral blood, taken in the second trimester of pregnancy. These TCRs come from a female donor in good health, enrolled as a control in a pregnancy study. CDR3s include the opening cysteine and the closing phenylalanine or tryptophan. A D gene is named only where the DNA matches it firmly. The size field is filled for only some rows; it gives once, few, many or a size class.

D gene: TRBD2; V gene: TRBV5-4; clone size: .; J gene: TRBJ2-7; CDR3 DNA: TGTGCCAGCAGCTTCTCGGGGGGCTCCTACGAGCAGTACTTC; CDR3 protein: CASSFSGGSYEQYF
D gene: TRBD1; V gene: TRBV2; clone size: few; J gene: TRBJ1-3; CDR3 DNA: TGTGCCACCGCACGCCGGGACAGGGGTGCTGGAAACACCATATATTTT; CDR3 protein: CATARRDRGAGNTIYF
D gene: .; V gene: TRBV7-9; clone size: .; J gene: TRBJ1-5; CDR3 DNA: TGTGCCAGCAGCCGCGTCGTGAATCAGCCCCAGCATTTT; CDR3 protein: CASSRVVNQPQHF
D gene: .; V gene: TRBV4-3; clone size: .; J gene: TRBJ2-6; CDR3 DNA: TGCGCCAGCAGCCAAGATTTTCCGGGTGAGAGGAACGTCCTGACTTTC; CDR3 protein: CASSQDFPGERNVLTF
D gene: .; V gene: TRBV4-2; clone size: once; J gene: TRBJ2-1; CDR3 DNA: TGTGCCAGCAGCCGCGAGGGGGGGGGCCAGAATGAGCAGTTCTTC; CDR3 protein: CASSREGGGQNEQFF
D gene: TRBD2; V gene: TRBV4-2; clone size: .; J gene: TRBJ2-1; CDR3 DNA: TGTGCCAGCAGCCCCGGGACTAGCGACCACAATGAGCAGTTCTTC; CDR3 protein: CASSPGTSDHNEQFF
D gene: .; V gene: TRBV19; clone size: .; J gene: TRBJ2-4; CDR3 DNA: TGTGCCACCCTTGGCAGGGAGGAAAACATTCAGTACTTC; CDR3 protein: CATLGREENIQYF
D gene: .; V gene: TRBV7-2; clone size: .; J gene: TRBJ1-2; CDR3 DNA: TGTGCCAGCAGCTTAGGGGGGAGGTTTTACTATGGCTACACCTTC; CDR3 protein: CASSLGGRFYYGYTF
D gene: .; V gene: TRBV5-4; clone size: .; J gene: TRBJ2-1; CDR3 DNA: TGTGCCAGCAGCCCAAGCGGTCCTTCCTACAATGAGCAGTTCTTC; CDR3 protein: CASSPSGPSYNEQFF
D gene: TRBD2; V gene: TRBV5-4; clone size: .; J gene: TRBJ2-1; CDR3 DNA: TGTGCCAGCAGCACTCTAGCGGGGGGGTCCAATGAGCAGTTCTTC; CDR3 protein: CASSTLAGGSNEQFF
D gene: TRBD1; V gene: TRBV5-5; clone size: .; J gene: TRBJ2-1; CDR3 DNA: TGTGCCAGCAGCACTGACAGGGGGCTTACGTACAATGAGCAGTTCTTC; CDR3 protein: CASSTDRGLTYNEQFF
D gene: TRBD2; V gene: TRBV9; clone size: .; J gene: TRBJ2-1; CDR3 DNA: TGTGCCAGCAGCGTAAGACTAGCGGGGGGCCCTATTGAGCAGTTCTTC; CDR3 protein: CASSVRLAGGPIEQFF
D gene: TRBD1; V gene: TRBV5-5; clone size: .; J gene: TRBJ2-7; CDR3 DNA: TGTGCCAGCAGCCCCGGACAGGGGGCGGGAGAGCAGTACTTC; CDR3 protein: CASSPGQGAGEQYF
D gene: .; V gene: TRBV19; clone size: .; J gene: TRBJ2-7; CDR3 DNA: TGTGCCAGTACCGAAACAGGGAAGGGCGCCTACGAGCAGTACTTC; CDR3 protein: CASTETGKGAYEQYF
D gene: .; V gene: TRBV7-9; clone size: .; J gene: TRBJ2-7; CDR3 DNA: TGTGCCAGCAGCGACTCGACTTGGAGCGAGCAGTACTTC; CDR3 protein: CASSDSTWSEQYF
D gene: TRBD1; V gene: TRBV30; clone size: .; J gene: TRBJ1-1; CDR3 DNA: TGTGCCTGGAGTGTTAGACAGGGGGGCACTGAAGCTTTCTTT; CDR3 protein: CAWSVRQGGTEAFF
D gene: TRBD2; V gene: TRBV4-3; clone size: .; J gene: TRBJ2-1; CDR3 DNA: TGCGCCAGCAGCCGGAGCGGGGGGGCGTATGAGCAGTTCTTC; CDR3 protein: CASSRSGGAYEQFF
D gene: TRBD2; V gene: TRBV5-6; clone size: .; J gene: TRBJ2-3; CDR3 DNA: TGTGCCAGCAGCTTGGGGCTAGCGGCATCCACAGATACGCAGTATTTT; CDR3 protein: CASSLGLAASTDTQYF
D gene: .; V gene: TRBV10-3; clone size: .; J gene: TRBJ1-3; CDR3 DNA: TGTGCCATCAGTGAGACGACATCTGGAAACACCATATATTTT; CDR3 protein: CAISETTSGNTIYF
D gene: .; V gene: TRBV6-5; clone size: .; J gene: TRBJ1-2; CDR3 DNA: TGTGCCAGCACTTTGATGGGGGGTTATGGCTACACCTTC; CDR3 protein: CASTLMGGYGYTF
D gene: .; V gene: TRBV5-1; clone size: .; J gene: TRBJ1-1; CDR3 DNA: TGCGCCAGCAGCTTGCGCACCACAGGGATGGCTGAAGCTTTCTTT; CDR3 protein: CASSLRTTGMAEAFF
D gene: .; V gene: TRBV5-5; clone size: .; J gene: TRBJ1-5; CDR3 DNA: TGTGCCAGCAGCTTCTCCGGGACACCCCAGCATTTT; CDR3 protein: CASSFSGTPQHF
D gene: TRBD1; V gene: TRBV7-8; clone size: once; J gene: TRBJ1-4; CDR3 DNA: TGTGCCAGCAGCTCGGACAGGAGCCCTGAAAAACTGTTTTTT; CDR3 protein: CASSSDRSPEKLFF
D gene: .; V gene: TRBV2; clone size: .; J gene: TRBJ2-5; CDR3 DNA: TGTGCCAGCAGTTTGGAGGGGACTTACCAAGAGACCCAGTACTTC; CDR3 protein: CASSLEGTYQETQYF